The subject of this entry is one T cell receptor beta chain. The antigen is unknown. CDR3 length: 13 amino acids. V was pared by 3 bases and J by 4 bases, with 8 bases between. Germline CDR1 is SGHRS and CDR2 is YFSETQ. This sample stems from a study of shared clonotypes between healthy human individuals. Each PCR replicate from the sorted subsets contained about 200 ng DNA, which is about 31,000 T cell genomes. TCRdb keeps only in-frame clones here, not all; method: immunoSEQ multiplex PCR. This table holds 2 million to 2.5 million clones, roughly 94% found once. The study's findings and limits: Blood was the sole source, and tissue repertoires probably differ. Investigators expected sequencing depth to affect clonotype sharing among donors.

The sequence was collected from a man between 18 and 35 years old in good health. The V and J genes are TRBV5-1 and TRBJ2-1; D unresolved. Sequencing was done on a sample of naive CD4+ T cells sorted from blood. The subset here: CD45RA+ positively selected. The CDR3 DNA reads TGCGCCAGCAGCTCTGACGGATACAATGAGCAGTTCTTC. It is translated as CASSSDGYNEQFF.